These 20 T cell receptor beta chains came from one sample sequenced in a study of CD8 T cells in ankylosing spondylitis. One entry per CDR3 protein results from TCRdb running MiXCR on the 5' RACE reads. Counted here are approximately 25,000 distinct CDR3 sequences, about a sixth occurring once; the ten biggest clones make up 28%. Sequencing was done on a sample of blood. The receptors were sampled from a male donor with ankylosing spondylitis or in good health (not recorded which).

In regard to this clonotype: This may arise from a read error, as a much more abundant clone is one base away. The J gene is TRBJ2-3, the V gene TRBV11-2; D unclear. From germline, CDR1 is SGHAT and CDR2 FQNNGV. The CDR3 runs to 15 residues. V dropped 1 base and J dropped 2 bases, with 10 bases sitting between them. The CDR3 DNA sequence: TGTGCCAGCAGCTTAGCTCCGAACCCCACAGATACGCAGTATTTT. Translated: CASSLAPNPTDTQYF.

At least ten counts were recorded for this clonotype. The chain joins TRBV7-9 to TRBJ2-1; tentative D call: TRBD1 (5 bases). CDR1 and CDR2 from the germline V gene are SEHNR and FQNEAQ (reference sequence). V gave up 1 base and J gave up 9 bases, with 19 bases separating them. This CDR3 is 16 amino acids long. The CDR3 region is CASSLVGADSRAEQFF. DNA for the CDR3: TGTGCCAGCAGCTTAGTAGGGGCGGATTCCCGGGCTGAGCAGTTCTTC.

Only a few counts were recorded for this clonotype. The rearrangement links TRBV28 to TRBJ2-3; D ambiguous. Germline V lookup: CDR1 MDHEN, CDR2 SYDVKM. The length of the CDR3 is 13 residues. Trimming stripped 6 bases from V and 2 bases from J, with 9 bases between. This CDR3 reads CASSQPHTDTQYF. CDR3 sequence (DNA): TGTGCCAGCAGCCAGCCTCACACAGATACGCAGTATTTT.

The sample holds many counts of this clonotype. The chain is built from TRBV4-3 and TRBJ2-1; perhaps TRBD2 as D (6 bases). Germline V gives CDR1 LGHNA, CDR2 YSLEER. V was cut by 0 bases and J by 5 bases, with 11 bases left in between. The CDR3 is 15 amino acids. CDR3 sequence (DNA): TGCGCCAGCAGCCAAGAGGGGGGAAGGGACAATGAGCAGTTCTTC. It translates to CASSQEGGRDNEQFF.

The rearrangement links TRBV11-1 to TRBJ2-3; tentative D call: TRBD1 (5 bases). CDR1 is SGHAT and CDR2 is FQDESV in the germline V gene (reference sequence). CDR3 length: 13 amino acids. V lost 3 bases, J lost 2 bases, and 6 bases lay in between. The CDR3: CASSLTDTDTQYF. The CDR3 coding sequence is TGTGCCAGCAGCTTGACAGACACAGATACGCAGTATTTT.

This sequence joins TRBV5-4 and TRBJ2-5; no firm D call. This CDR3 comprises 13 residues. Trimming took 0 bases from V and 5 from J, leaving 8 bases between them. Germline V gives CDR1 SGHNT, CDR2 YYREEE (reference sequence). CDR3 amino acids: CASSLEGIETQYF. The CDR3 nucleotides are TGTGCCAGCAGCTTGGAGGGAATTGAGACCCAGTACTTC. The full variable domain, in which reference TRBV5-4 and TRBJ2-5 provide the parts outside the CDR3, is ETGVTQSPTHLIKTRGQQVTLRCSSQSGHNTVSWYQQALGQGPQFIFQYYREEENGRGNFPPRFSGLQFPNYSSELNVNALELDDSALYLCASSLEGIETQYFGPGTRLLVL.

This clonotype was detected a few times. This chain uses TRBV7-2 with TRBJ2-2, with D possibly matching TRBD1 (6 bases). The V and J ends lost 5 bases and 1 base respectively, with 11 bases between them. The CDR3 is made up of 15 amino acids. Germline assignment: CDR1 SGHTA and CDR2 FQGNSA. CDR3 sequence reads: CASSPLGQNTGELFF. The CDR3 region has the DNA TGTGCCAGCAGCCCCCTGGGACAGAACACCGGGGAGCTGTTTTTT.

The table lists this clonotype with a few counts. The V and J genes are TRBV12-3 or TRBV12-4 and TRBJ2-1; D might be TRBD2 (5 bases). V shed 6 bases and J shed 4 bases, with 16 bases lying between them. This CDR3 comprises 15 residues. The CDR3 nucleotides are TGTGCCAGCAGCCCCAACTCGGACTTTTACAATGAGCAGTTCTTC. Amino acids: CASSPNSDFYNEQFF.

This clonotype was seen a few times. The V gene is TRBV7-2, the J gene TRBJ2-1; 8 bases agree with TRBD1. The CDR3 consists of 15 residues. Trimming at V came to 5 bases and at J to 4 bases, leaving 7 bases not matched to a gene. The germline V gene encodes CDR1 SGHTA and CDR2 FQGNSA. This chain's CDR3 is CASSPPGTGYNEQFF. The CDR3 nucleotides are TGTGCCAGCAGCCCCCCCGGGACAGGATACAATGAGCAGTTCTTC.

This clonotype has ten or more counts. This chain uses TRBV29-1 with TRBJ2-4; 7 positions match TRBD1. This CDR3 region has 15 residues. V lost 7 bases to trimming and J lost 0 bases; unmatched junction nucleotides: 9. Germline values: CDR1 SQVTM, CDR2 ANQGSEA. The CDR3 loop is CSARQGLRAKNIQYF. Here the CDR3 DNA reads TGCAGCGCTAGACAGGGCTTGCGAGCCAAAAACATTCAGTACTTC.

This clonotype was counted at least ten times. J is TRBJ2-2 and V is TRBV12-3 or TRBV12-4; maybe TRBD1 (6 bases). CDR3 length equals 15 residues. The V end was cut by 6 bases, the J end by 7 bases, with 18 bases between. CDR3 sequence: CASSPTGFLSGELFF. The CDR3 nucleotides read TGTGCCAGCAGCCCTACAGGGTTTCTGAGCGGGGAGCTGTTTTTT.

Many counts were recorded for this clonotype. The chain links TRBV29-1 to TRBJ1-5; D unresolved. This CDR3 is 14 amino acids long. Trimming pared 4 bases from V and 0 bases from J, leaving 10 bases between. CDR1 SQVTM and CDR2 ANQGSEA come from the germline V gene. CDR3 region: CSVAESDSNQPQHF. The CDR3 nucleotides are TGCAGCGTTGCAGAATCCGATAGCAATCAGCCCCAGCATTTT.

The chain carries TRBV20-1 and TRBJ2-7; 9 bases align to TRBD1. The junction had 2 bases not matched to a gene; V was cut back by 0 bases and J by 2 bases. The CDR3 is 14 amino acids. The germline CDR1 and CDR2 sequences are DFQATT and SNEGSKA (reference sequence). As DNA, the CDR3 is TGCAGTGCTAGAGACCGACAGGGGGCCTACGAGCAGTACTTC. It translates to CSARDRQGAYEQYF.

This clonotype showed up many times. The chain is built from TRBV5-6 and TRBJ2-7, with D tentatively TRBD2 (6 bases). V was trimmed by 0 bases and J by 3 bases, leaving 10 bases between them. CDR1 and CDR2 (germline): SGHDT, YYEEEE. This CDR3 is 14 amino acids long. The CDR3 protein is CASSLGGDFYEQYF. For the CDR3, the DNA is TGTGCCAGCAGCTTGGGGGGGGACTTCTACGAGCAGTACTTC. The full variable domain, in which reference TRBV5-6 and TRBJ2-7 provide the parts outside the CDR3, is DAGVTQSPTHLIKTRGQQVTLRCSPKSGHDTVSWYQQALGQGPQFIFQYYEEEERQRGNFPDRFSGHQFPNYSSELNVNALLLGDSALYLCASSLGGDFYEQYFGPGTRLTVT.

This clonotype showed up many times. The chain uses TRBV6-5 and TRBJ1-1; no clear D. Trimming took 0 bases from V and 1 from J, leaving 6 bases between them. Germline lookup yields CDR1 MNHEY and CDR2 SVGAGI. The CDR3 totals 14 residues. The chain's CDR3 is CASSYSFGNTEAFF. The DNA for the CDR3 is TGTGCCAGCAGTTACTCGTTCGGGAACACTGAAGCTTTCTTT.

The chain recombines TRBV20-1 with TRBJ2-2; a possible D gene is TRBD1 (6 bases). In germline, CDR1 is DFQATT, CDR2 SNEGSKA (reference sequence). The ends were cut back, 2 bases at V and 2 bases at J, with 12 bases in the middle. This CDR3 comprises 15 residues. DNA of the CDR3: TGCAGTGCTAGACCAACAGGGCCAAACACCGGGGAGCTGTTTTTT. Protein product: CSARPTGPNTGELFF.

This clonotype was observed many times. The chain employs TRBV28 and TRBJ2-5, with D possibly TRBD1 on 5 matching bases. V was clipped by 6 bases and J by 3 bases, with 11 bases between them. CDR3 length equals 13 residues. CDR1 and CDR2 (germline): MDHEN, SYDVKM. CDR3 loop: CASSGHSEETQYF. The CDR3, as DNA: TGTGCCAGCAGCGGACACTCCGAAGAGACCCAGTACTTC.

This clonotype was observed many times. The gene calls are TRBV5-1 and TRBJ2-1; D might be TRBD1 (5 bases). Germline-derived CDR1 and CDR2 are SGHRS and YFSETQ. V lost 4 bases and J 6 bases, leaving 11 bases between the germline ends. This CDR3 is built from 13 residues. The CDR3 coding sequence is TGCGCCAGCAGCCCACAGGCGGTCAATGAGCAGTTCTTC. Its protein product is CASSPQAVNEQFF.

This clonotype was picked up a small number of times. V gene TRBV18 combines with J gene TRBJ1-4; D remains unclear. V lost 0 bases, J lost 8 bases, and 13 bases lay in between. CDR3 length equals 15 residues. CDR1 and CDR2 (germline): KGHSH, LQKENI. CDR3 nucleotide sequence: TGTGCCAGCTCACCACCCTTGGGGAATCTAGAAAAACTGTTTTTT. This codes for CASSPPLGNLEKLFF.

CDR3 sequence: CASSLGTPNTGELFF. The CDR3 region has the DNA TGTGCCAGCAGCTTAGGGACACCTAACACCGGGGAGCTGTTTTTT. The chain combines TRBV7-6 with TRBJ2-2, with D perhaps TRBD1 (5 bases). The CDR3 consists of 15 residues. With 1 base removed from V and 2 bases from J, the gap between germline ends came to 8 bases. CDR1 SGHVS and CDR2 FNYEAQ come from the germline V gene.